This T cell receptor (beta chain) was captured in a study of vaccination effects on CD4 cells after COVID-19. Produced via immunoSEQ multiplex PCR; TCRdb's table is partial and in-frame only. The sample holds approximately 37,000 clones; approximately 70% are singletons and the top ten take 7% to 8%. CDR3 length equals 13 residues. The V end lost 0 bases, the J end lost 3 bases, and 6 bases lay between the germline ends. CDR1 and CDR2 (germline): SGDLS, YYNGEE. As to this clone: Its target is unknown.

General study results and limits: Clones that were induced by infection or by vaccine showed marked contraction late after vaccination. Limitations: small convalescent group and missing early post-infection timepoints.

Upon completion of more than 9 days in culture, CD4+ T cells were isolated. The vaccine given was either BNT162b2 or mRNA-1273, in two doses. The vaccine recipients had no prior SARS-CoV-2 infection, with negative nucleocapsid antibodies. In the cultures, half the medium was exchanged for IL-2 medium on days 3 and 7. This TCR came from a human donor who received a COVID-19 vaccine. V usage is TRBV9 and J usage is TRBJ2-5; D call uncertain. This sample comprised CD4+ T cells from PBMCs cultured without peptide, obtained after COVID-19 vaccination. This CDR3 reads CASSVGSEETQYF. The CDR3 DNA reads TGTGCCAGCAGCGTAGGGTCGGAAGAGACCCAGTACTTC.